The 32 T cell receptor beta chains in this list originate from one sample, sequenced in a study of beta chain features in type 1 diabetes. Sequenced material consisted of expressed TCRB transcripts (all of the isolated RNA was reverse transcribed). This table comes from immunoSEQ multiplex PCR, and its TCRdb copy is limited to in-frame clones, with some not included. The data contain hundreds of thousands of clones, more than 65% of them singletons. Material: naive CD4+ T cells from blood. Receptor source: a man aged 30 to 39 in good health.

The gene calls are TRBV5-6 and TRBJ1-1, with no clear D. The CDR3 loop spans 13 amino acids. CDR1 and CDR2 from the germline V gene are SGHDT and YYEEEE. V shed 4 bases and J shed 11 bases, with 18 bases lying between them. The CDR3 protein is CASSPGLVENAFF. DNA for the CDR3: TGTGCCAGCAGCCCCGGCCTCGTGGAGAACGCTTTCTTT.

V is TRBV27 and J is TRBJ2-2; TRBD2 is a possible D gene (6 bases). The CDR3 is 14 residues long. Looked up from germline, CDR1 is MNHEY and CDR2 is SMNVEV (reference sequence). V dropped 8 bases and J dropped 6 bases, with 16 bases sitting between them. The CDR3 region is CASGGIFDAGELFF. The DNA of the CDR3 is TGTGCCAGCGGAGGGATATTTGACGCCGGGGAGCTGTTTTTT.

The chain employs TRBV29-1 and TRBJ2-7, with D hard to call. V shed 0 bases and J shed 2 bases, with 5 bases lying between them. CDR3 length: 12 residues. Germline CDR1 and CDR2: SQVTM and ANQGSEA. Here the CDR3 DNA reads TGCAGCGTTGAAGAAGACACCTACGAGCAGTACTTC. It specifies CSVEEDTYEQYF.

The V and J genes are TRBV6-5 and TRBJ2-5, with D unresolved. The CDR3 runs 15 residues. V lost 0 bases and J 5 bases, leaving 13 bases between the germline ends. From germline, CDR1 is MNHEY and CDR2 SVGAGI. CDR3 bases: TGTGCCAGCAGTTACTCGGATCCCAAGGTGGAGACCCAGTACTTC. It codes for CASSYSDPKVETQYF.

For the CDR3, the DNA is TGTGCCACCAGAGAAGTCAGGGGTCTCGCAAACATTCAGTACTTC. This encodes CATREVRGLANIQYF. V gene TRBV15 combines with J gene TRBJ2-4; D perhaps matches TRBD1 (6 bases). Germline V gene sequence: CDR1 LNHNV, CDR2 YYDKDF (reference sequence). The CDR3 spans 15 residues. V was pared by 6 bases and J by 6 bases, with 18 bases between.

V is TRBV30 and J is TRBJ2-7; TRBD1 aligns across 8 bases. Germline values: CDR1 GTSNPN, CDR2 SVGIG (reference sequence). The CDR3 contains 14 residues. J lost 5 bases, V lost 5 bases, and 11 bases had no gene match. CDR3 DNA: TGTGCCTGGGGGACAGGTCTTTTTCCCCACGAGCAGTACTTC. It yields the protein CAWGTGLFPHEQYF.

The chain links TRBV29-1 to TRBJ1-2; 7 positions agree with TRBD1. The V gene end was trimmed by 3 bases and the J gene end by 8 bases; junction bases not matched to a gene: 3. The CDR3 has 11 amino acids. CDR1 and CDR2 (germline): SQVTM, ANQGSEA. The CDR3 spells CSVDRQGGYTF. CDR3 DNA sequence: TGCAGCGTTGATCGACAGGGAGGCTACACCTTC.

The CDR3 sequence is CASSVAGVVYNEQFF. Here the CDR3 DNA reads TGTGCCAGCAGCGTAGCGGGAGTGGTCTACAATGAGCAGTTCTTC. The rearrangement uses TRBV9 and TRBJ2-1, with D tentatively TRBD2 (6 bases). Germline assignment: CDR1 SGDLS and CDR2 YYNGEE. CDR3 length: 15 amino acids. Trimming took off 0 bases at V and 3 bases at J, with 10 bases between the two ends.

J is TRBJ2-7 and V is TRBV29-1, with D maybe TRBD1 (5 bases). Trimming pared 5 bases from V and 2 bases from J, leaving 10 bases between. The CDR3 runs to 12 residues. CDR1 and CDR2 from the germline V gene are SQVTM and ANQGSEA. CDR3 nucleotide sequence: TGCAGCGTTCGGACATCTACCTACGAGCAGTACTTC. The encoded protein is CSVRTSTYEQYF.

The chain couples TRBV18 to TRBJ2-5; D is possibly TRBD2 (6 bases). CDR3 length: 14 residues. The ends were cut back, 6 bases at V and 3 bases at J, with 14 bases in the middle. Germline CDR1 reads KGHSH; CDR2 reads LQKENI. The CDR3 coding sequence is TGTGCCAGCTCCCTCGGAGGGTTGGAAGAGACCCAGTACTTC. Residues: CASSLGGLEETQYF. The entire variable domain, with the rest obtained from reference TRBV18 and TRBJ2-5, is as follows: NAGVMQNPRHLVRRRGQEARLRCSPMKGHSHVYWYRQLPEEGLKFMVYLQKENIIDESGMPKERFSAEFPKEGPSILRIQQVVRGDSAAYFCASSLGGLEETQYFGPGTRLLVL.

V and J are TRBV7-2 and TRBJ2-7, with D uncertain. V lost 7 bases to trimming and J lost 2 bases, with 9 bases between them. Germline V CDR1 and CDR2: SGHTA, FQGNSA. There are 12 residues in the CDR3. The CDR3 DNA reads TGTGCCAGCAAGGCGGACCCCTACGAGCAGTACTTC. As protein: CASKADPYEQYF.

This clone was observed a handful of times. The CDR3 here is CAISEGTISYNEQFF. CDR3 nucleotide sequence: TGTGCCATCAGTGAGGGGACTATCTCCTACAATGAGCAGTTCTTC. The genes are TRBV10-3 and TRBJ2-1, with TRBD2 identical over 7 bases. The V segment lost 2 bases and the J segment 0 bases; nucleotides outside the gene matches: 1. The CDR3 has 15 amino acids. CDR1 and CDR2 from the germline V gene are ENHRY and SYGVKD.

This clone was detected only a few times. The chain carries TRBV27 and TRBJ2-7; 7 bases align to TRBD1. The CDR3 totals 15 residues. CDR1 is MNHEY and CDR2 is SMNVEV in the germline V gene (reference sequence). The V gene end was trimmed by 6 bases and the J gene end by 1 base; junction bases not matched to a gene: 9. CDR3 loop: CASRTAGTVSYEQYF. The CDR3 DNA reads TGTGCCAGCAGGACCGCCGGGACAGTTTCCTACGAGCAGTACTTC.

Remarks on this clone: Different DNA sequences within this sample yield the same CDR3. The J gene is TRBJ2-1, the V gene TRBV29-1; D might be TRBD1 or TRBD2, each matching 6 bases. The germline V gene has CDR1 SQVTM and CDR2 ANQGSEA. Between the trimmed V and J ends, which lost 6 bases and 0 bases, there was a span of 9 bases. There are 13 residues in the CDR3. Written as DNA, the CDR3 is TGCAGCGTGGGGGGCTCCTCCTACAATGAGCAGTTCTTC. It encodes CSVGGSSYNEQFF.

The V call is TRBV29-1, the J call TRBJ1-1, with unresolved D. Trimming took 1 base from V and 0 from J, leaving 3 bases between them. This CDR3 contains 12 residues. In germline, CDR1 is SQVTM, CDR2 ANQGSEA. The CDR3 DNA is TGCAGCGTTGAAGCCCTGAACACTGAAGCTTTCTTT. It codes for CSVEALNTEAFF.

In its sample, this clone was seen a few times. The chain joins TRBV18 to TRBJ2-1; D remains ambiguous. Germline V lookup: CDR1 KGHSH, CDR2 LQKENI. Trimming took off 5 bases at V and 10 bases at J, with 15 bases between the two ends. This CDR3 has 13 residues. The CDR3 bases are TGTGCCAGCTCAGGCGGAGCCACATCAGAGCAGTTCTTC. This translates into CASSGGATSEQFF. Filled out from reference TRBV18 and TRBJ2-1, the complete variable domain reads NAGVMQNPRHLVRRRGQEARLRCSPMKGHSHVYWYRQLPEEGLKFMVYLQKENIIDESGMPKERFSAEFPKEGPSILRIQQVVRGDSAAYFCASSGGATSEQFFGPGTRLTVL.

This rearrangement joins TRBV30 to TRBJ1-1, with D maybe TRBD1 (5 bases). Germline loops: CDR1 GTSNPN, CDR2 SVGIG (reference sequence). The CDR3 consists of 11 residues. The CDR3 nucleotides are TGTGCGCAAAGGGGAATCGCTGAAGCTTTCTTT. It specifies CAQRGIAEAFF.

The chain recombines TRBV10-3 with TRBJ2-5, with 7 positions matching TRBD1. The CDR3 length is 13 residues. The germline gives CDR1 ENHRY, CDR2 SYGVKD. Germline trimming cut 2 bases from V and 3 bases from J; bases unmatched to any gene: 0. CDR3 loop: CAISEGTEETQYF. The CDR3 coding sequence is TGTGCCATCAGTGAGGGGACAGAAGAGACCCAGTACTTC.

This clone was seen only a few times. The CDR3 nucleotides read TGCAGCGAGACTGGCTCGGCGTGGGAGACCCAGTACTTC. It encodes CSETGSAWETQYF. J is TRBJ2-5 and V is TRBV29-1; no clear D gene. The CDR3 is 13 residues long. V gave up 7 bases and J gave up 5 bases, with 17 bases separating them. The germline CDR1 and CDR2 sequences are SQVTM and ANQGSEA.

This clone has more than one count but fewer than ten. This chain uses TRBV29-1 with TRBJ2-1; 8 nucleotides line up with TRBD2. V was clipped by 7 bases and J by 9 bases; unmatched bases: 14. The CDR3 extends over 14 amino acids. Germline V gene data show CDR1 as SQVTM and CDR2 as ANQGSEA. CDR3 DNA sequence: TGCAGCGGGGTACTAGCGGCCGGCTATGGTGAGCAGTTCTTC. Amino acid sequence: CSGVLAAGYGEQFF.

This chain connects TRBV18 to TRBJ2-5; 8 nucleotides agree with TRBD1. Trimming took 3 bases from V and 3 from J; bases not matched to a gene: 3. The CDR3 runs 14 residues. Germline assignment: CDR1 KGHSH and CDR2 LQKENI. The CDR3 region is CASSPRQGKETQYF. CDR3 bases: TGTGCCAGCTCACCCCGACAGGGGAAAGAGACCCAGTACTTC.

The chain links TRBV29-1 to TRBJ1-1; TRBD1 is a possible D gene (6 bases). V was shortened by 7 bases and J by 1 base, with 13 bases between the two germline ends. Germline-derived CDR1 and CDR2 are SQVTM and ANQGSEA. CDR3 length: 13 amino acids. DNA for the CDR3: TGCAGCGGTTCGACAGGACCGAACACTGAAGCTTTCTTT. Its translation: CSGSTGPNTEAFF.

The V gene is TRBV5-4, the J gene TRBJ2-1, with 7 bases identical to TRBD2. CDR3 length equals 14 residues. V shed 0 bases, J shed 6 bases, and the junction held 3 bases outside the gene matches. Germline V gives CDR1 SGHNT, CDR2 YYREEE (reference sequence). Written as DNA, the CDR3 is TGTGCCAGCAGCTTGGCGGGCGGGAGCAATGAGCAGTTCTTC. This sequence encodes CASSLAGGSNEQFF.

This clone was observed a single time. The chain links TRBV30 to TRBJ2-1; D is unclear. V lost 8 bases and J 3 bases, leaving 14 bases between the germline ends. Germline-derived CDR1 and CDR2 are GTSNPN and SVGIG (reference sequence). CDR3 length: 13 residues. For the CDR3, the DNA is TGTGCCCATGCTGGGGATATCTACAATGAGCAGTTCTTC. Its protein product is CAHAGDIYNEQFF.

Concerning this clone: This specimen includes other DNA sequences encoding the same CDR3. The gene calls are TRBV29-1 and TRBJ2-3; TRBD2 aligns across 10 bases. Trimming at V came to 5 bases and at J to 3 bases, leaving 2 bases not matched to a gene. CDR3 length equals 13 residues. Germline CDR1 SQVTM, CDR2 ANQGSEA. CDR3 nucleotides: TGCAGCGTTAGCGGGAGGGCGACAGATACGCAGTATTTT. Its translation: CSVSGRATDTQYF.

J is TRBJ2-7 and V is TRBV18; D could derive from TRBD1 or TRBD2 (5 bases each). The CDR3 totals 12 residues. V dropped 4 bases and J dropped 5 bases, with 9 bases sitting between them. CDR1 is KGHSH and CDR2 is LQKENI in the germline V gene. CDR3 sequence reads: CASSQGRDEQYF. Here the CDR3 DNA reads TGTGCCAGCTCACAGGGGCGGGACGAGCAGTACTTC.

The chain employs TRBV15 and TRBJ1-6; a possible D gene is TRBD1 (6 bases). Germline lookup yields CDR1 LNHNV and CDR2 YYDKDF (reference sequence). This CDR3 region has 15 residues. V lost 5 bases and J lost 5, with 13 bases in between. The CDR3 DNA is TGTGCCACCAGCCCGTACAGGGACCATAATTCACCCCTCCACTTT. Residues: CATSPYRDHNSPLHF.

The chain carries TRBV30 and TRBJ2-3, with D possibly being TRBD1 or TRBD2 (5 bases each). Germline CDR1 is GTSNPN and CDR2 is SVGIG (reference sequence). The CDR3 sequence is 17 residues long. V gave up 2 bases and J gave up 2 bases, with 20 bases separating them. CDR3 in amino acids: CAWSQQVGLLFTDTQYF. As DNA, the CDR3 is TGTGCCTGGAGTCAACAGGTTGGACTCCTGTTCACAGATACGCAGTATTTT.

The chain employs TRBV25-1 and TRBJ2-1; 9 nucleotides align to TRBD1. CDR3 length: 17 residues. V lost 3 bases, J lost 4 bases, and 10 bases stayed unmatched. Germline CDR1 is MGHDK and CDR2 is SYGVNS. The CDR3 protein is CASSDSPGTGSYNEQFF. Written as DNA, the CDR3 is TGTGCCAGCAGTGATTCCCCAGGGACAGGGTCATACAATGAGCAGTTCTTC.

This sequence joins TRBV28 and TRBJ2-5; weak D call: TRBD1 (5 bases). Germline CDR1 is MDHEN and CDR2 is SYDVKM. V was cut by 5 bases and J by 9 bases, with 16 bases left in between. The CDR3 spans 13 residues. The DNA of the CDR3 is TGTGCCAGCAGTGACACAACCAGGGTGGCCCAGTACTTC. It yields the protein CASSDTTRVAQYF.

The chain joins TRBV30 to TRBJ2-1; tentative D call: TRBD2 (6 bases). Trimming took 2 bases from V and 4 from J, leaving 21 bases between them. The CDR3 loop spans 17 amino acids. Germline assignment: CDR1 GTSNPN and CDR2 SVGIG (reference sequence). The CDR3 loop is CAWSPPPGLVQYNEQFF. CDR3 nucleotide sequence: TGTGCCTGGAGTCCTCCCCCGGGACTTGTTCAATACAATGAGCAGTTCTTC.

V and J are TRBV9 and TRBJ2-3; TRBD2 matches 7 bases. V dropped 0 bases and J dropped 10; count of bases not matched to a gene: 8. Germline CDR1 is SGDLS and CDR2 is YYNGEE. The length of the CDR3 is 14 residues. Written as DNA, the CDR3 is TGTGCCAGCAGCGTAGCGGGGAGGGATTCTCCGCAGTATTTT. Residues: CASSVAGRDSPQYF.